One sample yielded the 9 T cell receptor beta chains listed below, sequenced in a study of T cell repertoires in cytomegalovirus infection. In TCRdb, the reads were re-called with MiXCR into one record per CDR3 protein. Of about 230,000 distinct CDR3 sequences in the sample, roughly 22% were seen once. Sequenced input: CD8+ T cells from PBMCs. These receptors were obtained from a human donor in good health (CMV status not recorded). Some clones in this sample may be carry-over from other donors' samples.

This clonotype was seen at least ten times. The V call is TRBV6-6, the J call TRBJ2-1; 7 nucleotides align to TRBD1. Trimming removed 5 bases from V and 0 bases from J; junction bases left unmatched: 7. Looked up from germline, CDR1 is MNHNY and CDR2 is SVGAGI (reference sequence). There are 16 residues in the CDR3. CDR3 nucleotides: TGTGCCAGCAGTCCACAGGGACAGAGCTCCTACAATGAGCAGTTCTTC. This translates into CASSPQGQSSYNEQFF.

The DNA for the CDR3 is TGTGCCAGCAGATCCGACAGGGCCTGGGTGAACACTGAAGCTTTCTTT. This encodes CASRSDRAWVNTEAFF. The V gene is TRBV6-1, the J gene TRBJ1-1; 7 bases agree with TRBD1. J lost 0 bases, V lost 6 bases, and 10 bases had no gene match. Looked up from germline, CDR1 is MNHNS and CDR2 is SASEGT. This CDR3 region has 16 residues.

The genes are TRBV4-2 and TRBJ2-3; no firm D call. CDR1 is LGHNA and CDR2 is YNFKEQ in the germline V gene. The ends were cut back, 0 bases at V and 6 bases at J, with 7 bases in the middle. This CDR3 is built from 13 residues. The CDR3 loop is CASSQDLYDTQYF. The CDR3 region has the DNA TGTGCCAGCAGCCAAGATTTATACGATACGCAGTATTTT.

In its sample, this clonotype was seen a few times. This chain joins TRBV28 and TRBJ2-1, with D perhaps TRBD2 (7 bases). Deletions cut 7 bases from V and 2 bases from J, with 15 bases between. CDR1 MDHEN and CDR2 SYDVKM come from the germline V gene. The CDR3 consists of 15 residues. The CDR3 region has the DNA TGTGCCAGCACGGGGGGCGGGGGAACCTACAATGAGCAGTTCTTC. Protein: CASTGGGGTYNEQFF.

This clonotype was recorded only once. The CDR3 nucleotides read TGCGCCAGCAGCCTGGAGGGGGGGCCCTACAATGAGCAGTTCTTC. Translating gives CASSLEGGPYNEQFF. The rearrangement uses TRBV5-1 and TRBJ2-1, with D possibly being TRBD2 (7 bases). V dropped 4 bases and J dropped 2 bases, with 13 bases sitting between them. The CDR3 is made up of 15 amino acids. Per the germline V gene, CDR1 is SGHRS and CDR2 is YFSETQ.

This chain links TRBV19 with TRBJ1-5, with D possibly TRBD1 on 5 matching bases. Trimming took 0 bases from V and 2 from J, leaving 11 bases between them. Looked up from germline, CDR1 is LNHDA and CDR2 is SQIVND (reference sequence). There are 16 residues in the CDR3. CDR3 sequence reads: CASSIEGGVGNQPQHF. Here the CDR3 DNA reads TGTGCCAGTAGTATAGAGGGAGGGGTTGGCAATCAGCCCCAGCATTTT.

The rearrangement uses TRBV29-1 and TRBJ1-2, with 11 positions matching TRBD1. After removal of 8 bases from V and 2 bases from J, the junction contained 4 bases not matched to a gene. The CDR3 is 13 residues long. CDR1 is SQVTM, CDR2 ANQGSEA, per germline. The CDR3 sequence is CSFWDRGNYGYTF. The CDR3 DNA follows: TGCAGCTTTTGGGACAGGGGGAACTATGGCTACACCTTC.

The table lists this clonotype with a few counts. CDR3 DNA: TGTGCCAGTAGTATATTAGGGGCGCATGGCTACACCTTC. As protein: CASSILGAHGYTF. The chain uses TRBV19 and TRBJ1-2; weak D call: TRBD1 (5 bases). CDR1 is LNHDA, CDR2 SQIVND, per germline (reference sequence). The CDR3 is 13 amino acids. V dropped 2 bases and J dropped 6 bases, with 10 bases sitting between them.

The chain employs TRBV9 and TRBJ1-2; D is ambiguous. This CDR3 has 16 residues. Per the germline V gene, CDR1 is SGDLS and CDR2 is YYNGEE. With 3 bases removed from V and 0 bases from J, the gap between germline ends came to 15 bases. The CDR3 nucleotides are TGTGCCAGCAGCGGCCCGGACCGTCGGGCTAACTATGGCTACACCTTC. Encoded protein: CASSGPDRRANYGYTF.